Listed below are T cell receptor beta chains from one sample, sequenced in a study of blood T cell repertoires in COVID-19. The repertoire was sequenced with immunoSEQ multiplex PCR; TCRdb's copy has only in-frame clones and lacks some. The table includes about 380,000 clones, approximately 81% detected once. The sequenced sample was peripheral blood. The origin of the receptors is a woman between 18 and 29 years old with acute or convalescent COVID-19. Each CDR3 is given with its conserved first and last residue. A D gene is named only where the DNA matches it firmly. Clone sizes are given selectively: once, few, many, or a class where the clone is expanded.

clone size,J gene,V gene,D gene,CDR3 protein,CDR3 DNA
.,TRBJ1-2,TRBV5-6,TRBD1,CASSPPQGGYGYTF,TGTGCCAGCAGCCCGCCGCAGGGGGGCTATGGCTACACCTTC
.,TRBJ1-2,TRBV9,TRBD1,CASSPGTGLWGYTF,TGTGCCAGCAGCCCTGGGACAGGGCTCTGGGGCTACACCTTC
.,TRBJ1-5,TRBV9,.,CASSPGVNQPQHF,TGTGCCAGCAGCCCAGGGGTAAATCAGCCCCAGCATTTT
.,TRBJ1-6,TRBV4-1,TRBD1,CASSQTNRGLYSPLHF,TGCGCCAGCAGCCAAACTAACAGGGGGTTGTATTCACCCCTCCACTTT
.,TRBJ2-6,TRBV7-2,.,CASSFWANVLTF,TGTGCCAGCAGCTTCTGGGCCAACGTCCTGACTTTC
once,TRBJ2-7,TRBV10-3,TRBD1,CAINPGGDEQYF,TGTGCCATCAACCCAGGGGGTGACGAGCAGTACTTC
.,TRBJ1-2,TRBV10-3,.,CAISENGGYGYTF,TGTGCCATCAGTGAGAACGGGGGCTATGGCTACACCTTC
.,TRBJ1-1,TRBV5-1,TRBD1,CASSSGDRSSAFF,TGCGCCAGCAGCTCGGGGGACAGGAGTTCAGCTTTCTTT
.,TRBJ2-1,TRBV19,.,CASSRPSRVTYNEQFF,TGTGCCAGTTCTAGGCCCTCCAGGGTGACCTACAATGAGCAGTTCTTC
.,TRBJ2-2,TRBV10-2,.,CASSVVNTGELFF,TGCGCCAGCAGTGTAGTGAACACCGGGGAGCTGTTTTTT
.,TRBJ1-2,TRBV14,.,CASSRRQPDYGYTF,TGTGCCAGCAGCCGCCGACAGCCCGACTATGGCTACACCTTC
.,TRBJ1-2,TRBV5-1,.,CASSLGQPAHGYTF,TGCGCCAGCAGCTTGGGACAGCCAGCCCATGGCTACACCTTC
.,TRBJ2-1,TRBV6-5,.,CASSYGGYNEQFF,TGTGCCAGCAGTTATGGCGGCTACAATGAGCAGTTCTTC
.,TRBJ1-5,TRBV2,TRBD1,CASSDRDRVGNQPQHF,TGTGCCAGCAGTGACCGGGACAGGGTTGGCAATCAGCCCCAGCATTTT
few,TRBJ2-5,TRBV20-1,.,CSASIGYQETQYF,TGCAGTGCTAGTATCGGGTACCAAGAGACCCAGTACTTC
.,TRBJ1-1,TRBV9,TRBD1,CASSETAGTGGDTEAFF,TGTGCCAGCAGCGAAACTGCAGGGACAGGCGGGGACACTGAAGCTTTCTTT
.,TRBJ2-7,TRBV12-3/TRBV12-4,TRBD1,CASIRDRSYEQYF,TGTGCCAGCATAAGGGACAGGTCCTACGAGCAGTACTTC
.,TRBJ1-1,TRBV28,TRBD1,CASRQGPMNTEAFF,TGTGCCAGCAGACAGGGGCCCATGAACACTGAAGCTTTCTTT
.,TRBJ1-4,TRBV19,.,CASSIGRGEKLFF,TGTGCCAGTAGTATAGGCCGCGGTGAAAAACTGTTTTTT
few,TRBJ2-2,TRBV19,TRBD1,CASSSGTGSTGELFF,TGTGCCAGTAGTAGCGGGACAGGCAGCACCGGGGAGCTGTTTTTT
.,TRBJ2-7,TRBV10-1,.,CASSAIAQTLYEQYF,TGCGCCAGCAGTGCAATAGCTCAAACCCTCTACGAGCAGTACTTC
.,TRBJ1-2,TRBV28,.,CATITRARDGYTF,TGTGCCACAATAACGAGGGCGCGGGATGGCTACACCTTC
.,TRBJ2-4,TRBV14,TRBD2,CASSEIAGGVNIQYF,TGTGCCAGCAGCGAAATAGCGGGAGGGGTGAACATTCAGTACTTC
.,TRBJ2-3,TRBV20-1,TRBD2,CSASWEGSNTDTQYF,TGCAGTGCTAGTTGGGAGGGGTCTAACACAGATACGCAGTATTTT
.,TRBJ2-5,TRBV27,TRBD2,CATRTSKETQYF,TGTGCCACCAGGACTAGCAAGGAGACCCAGTACTTC
.,TRBJ2-2,TRBV18,.,CASSRDTSTGELFF,TGTGCCAGCTCACGAGATACTTCCACCGGGGAGCTGTTTTTT
.,TRBJ1-1,TRBV12-3/TRBV12-4,TRBD1,CASSLDRGEAFF,TGTGCCAGCTCCTTAGACAGGGGAGAAGCTTTCTTT
.,TRBJ2-5,TRBV25-1,.,CASSESQVLQETQYF,TGTGCCAGCAGTGAATCACAGGTCCTCCAAGAGACCCAGTACTTC
.,TRBJ2-6,TRBV19,.,CASSHSSGANVLTF,TGTGCCAGTAGCCACAGCTCTGGGGCCAACGTCCTGACTTTC
few,TRBJ1-5,TRBV19,.,CASSADRGSNQPQHF,TGTGCCAGTAGTGCAGACCGGGGGAGCAATCAGCCCCAGCATTTT
.,TRBJ2-2,TRBV11-1,TRBD2,CASSLYSGGTGELFF,TGTGCCAGCAGCTTATACTCGGGGGGGACCGGGGAGCTGTTTTTT
.,TRBJ2-7,TRBV14,TRBD1,CASSQGTGPSYEQYF,TGTGCCAGCAGCCAGGGGACAGGGCCTTCCTACGAGCAGTACTTC
.,TRBJ1-2,TRBV11-2,.,CASSNRSYGYTF,TGTGCCAGCAGCAACAGGTCCTATGGCTACACCTTC
once,TRBJ2-7,TRBV18,TRBD1,CASSPQGQSYEQYF,TGTGCCAGCTCACCCCAGGGACAGTCCTACGAGCAGTACTTC
.,TRBJ2-1,TRBV6-5,.,CASSRGTGGQLQFF,TGTGCCAGCAGTCGCGGAACCGGAGGGCAGTTGCAGTTCTTC
.,TRBJ1-2,TRBV7-8,TRBD1,CASSTRQGRGTANYGYTF,TGTGCCAGCAGCACCCGACAGGGGCGAGGGACTGCTAACTATGGCTACACCTTC
.,TRBJ2-7,TRBV5-4,.,CASSLDPLREQYF,TGTGCCAGCAGCTTGGACCCCCTACGCGAGCAGTACTTC
.,TRBJ2-3,TRBV6-5,TRBD2,CASRGGLVGTDTQYF,TGTGCCAGCAGGGGTGGACTAGTTGGCACAGATACGCAGTATTTT
few,TRBJ1-5,TRBV30,.,CAFSGQNNQPQHF,TGTGCCTTCTCTGGACAGAACAATCAGCCCCAGCATTTT
.,TRBJ2-1,TRBV10-1,TRBD2,CASSDLLAGGNEQFF,TGCGCCAGCAGTGACCTCCTAGCGGGGGGAAATGAGCAGTTCTTC
.,TRBJ2-7,TRBV2,TRBD1,CASKDRGQNEQYF,TGTGCCAGCAAAGACAGGGGGCAGAACGAGCAGTACTTC
.,TRBJ2-7,TRBV13,TRBD1,CASSPTGTGAYEQYF,TGTGCCAGCAGCCCCACCGGGACAGGAGCCTACGAGCAGTACTTC
.,TRBJ2-1,TRBV11-2,TRBD2,CASVDSGSRGLGDEQFF,TGTGCCAGCGTGGATAGCGGGAGTAGAGGTCTAGGGGATGAGCAGTTCTTC
.,TRBJ1-2,TRBV4-1,.,CASSQDGGARANYGYTF,TGCGCCAGCAGCCAAGATGGGGGGGCGCGCGCCAACTATGGCTACACCTTC
.,TRBJ2-4,TRBV9,TRBD2,CASSVEGRALDIQYF,TGTGCCAGCAGCGTAGAGGGGAGGGCCTTAGACATTCAGTACTTC
.,TRBJ1-5,TRBV9,.,CASSVGWTANQPQHF,TGTGCCAGCAGCGTAGGCTGGACAGCTAATCAGCCCCAGCATTTT
.,TRBJ1-6,TRBV19,TRBD1,CASSLGQGRYNSPLHF,TGTGCCAGTAGTCTTGGACAGGGCCGCTATAATTCACCCCTCCACTTT
many,TRBJ2-7,TRBV7-3,.,CASSPAGRGEQYF,TGTGCCAGCAGCCCCGCGGGGCGAGGTGAGCAGTACTTC
.,TRBJ2-2,TRBV19,.,CASSPFLAGTNTGELFF,TGTGCCAGTAGTCCATTTTTGGCGGGGACGAACACCGGGGAGCTGTTTTTT